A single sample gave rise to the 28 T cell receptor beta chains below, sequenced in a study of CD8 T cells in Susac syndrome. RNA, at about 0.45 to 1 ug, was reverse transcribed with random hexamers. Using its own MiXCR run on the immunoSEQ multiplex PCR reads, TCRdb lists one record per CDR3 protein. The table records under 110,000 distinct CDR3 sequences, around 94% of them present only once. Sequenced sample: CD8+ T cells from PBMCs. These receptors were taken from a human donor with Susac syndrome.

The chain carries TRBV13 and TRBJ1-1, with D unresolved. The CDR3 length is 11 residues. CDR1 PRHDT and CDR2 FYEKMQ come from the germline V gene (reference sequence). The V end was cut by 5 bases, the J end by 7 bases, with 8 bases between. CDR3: CASSIEDEAFF. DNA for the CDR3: TGTGCCAGCAGCATCGAGGATGAAGCTTTCTTT.

The CDR3 DNA sequence: TGTGCCAGCAGCCCCCTGGGGGGCCAGGATGAGCAGTTCTTC. Its translation is CASSPLGGQDEQFF. The V gene is TRBV11-2, the J gene TRBJ2-1; TRBD1 or TRBD2 may be the D gene (6 bases each). Trimming left V 5 bases short and J 8 bases short, with 16 bases between. Germline V CDR1 and CDR2: SGHAT, FQNNGV. This CDR3 spans 14 amino acids.

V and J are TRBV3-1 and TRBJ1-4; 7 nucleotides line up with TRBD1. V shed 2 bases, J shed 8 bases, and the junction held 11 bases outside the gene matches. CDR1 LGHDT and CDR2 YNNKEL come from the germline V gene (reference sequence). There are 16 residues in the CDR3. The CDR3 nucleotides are TGTGCCAGCAGCCAAAGTATTTGGGACAGCTACGAAAAACTGTTTTTT. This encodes CASSQSIWDSYEKLFF.

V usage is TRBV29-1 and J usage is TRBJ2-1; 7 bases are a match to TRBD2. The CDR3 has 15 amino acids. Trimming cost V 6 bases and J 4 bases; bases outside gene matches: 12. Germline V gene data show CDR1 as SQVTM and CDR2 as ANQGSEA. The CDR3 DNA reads TGCAGCGTCGGGATTAGGGGAGGGAAATACAATGAGCAGTTCTTC. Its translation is CSVGIRGGKYNEQFF.

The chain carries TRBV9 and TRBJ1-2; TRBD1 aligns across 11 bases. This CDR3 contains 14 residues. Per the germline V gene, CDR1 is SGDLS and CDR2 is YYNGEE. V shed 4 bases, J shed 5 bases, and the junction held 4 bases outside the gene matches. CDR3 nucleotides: TGTGCCAGCAGCCTGGGACAGGGGGGATATGGCTACACCTTC. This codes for CASSLGQGGYGYTF.

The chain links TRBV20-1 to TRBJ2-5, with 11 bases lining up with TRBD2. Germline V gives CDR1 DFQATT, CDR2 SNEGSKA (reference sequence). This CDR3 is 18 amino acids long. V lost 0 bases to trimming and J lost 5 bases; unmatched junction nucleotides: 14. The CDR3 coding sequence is TGCAGTGCTAGAGATTGGACGGCCTTAGCGGGGGGGCCGGAGACCCAGTACTTC. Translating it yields CSARDWTALAGGPETQYF.

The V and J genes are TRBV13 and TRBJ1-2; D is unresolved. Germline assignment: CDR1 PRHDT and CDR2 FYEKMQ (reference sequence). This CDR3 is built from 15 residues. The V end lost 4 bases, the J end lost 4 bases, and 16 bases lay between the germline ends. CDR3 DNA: TGTGCCAGCAGCTACCACGAGCCGGCCCCCTATGGCTACACCTTC. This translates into CASSYHEPAPYGYTF.

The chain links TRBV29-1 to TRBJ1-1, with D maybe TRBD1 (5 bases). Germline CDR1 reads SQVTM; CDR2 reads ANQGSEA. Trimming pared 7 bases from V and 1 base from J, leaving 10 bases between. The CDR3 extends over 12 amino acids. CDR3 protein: CSATGGNTEAFF. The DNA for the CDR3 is TGCAGCGCCACCGGGGGGAACACTGAAGCTTTCTTT.

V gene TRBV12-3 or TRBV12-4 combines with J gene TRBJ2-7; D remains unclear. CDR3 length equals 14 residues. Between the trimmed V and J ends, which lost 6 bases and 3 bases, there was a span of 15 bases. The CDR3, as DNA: TGTGCCAGCAGCGCTGGAGTCCGCCACTACGAGCAGTACTTC. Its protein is CASSAGVRHYEQYF.

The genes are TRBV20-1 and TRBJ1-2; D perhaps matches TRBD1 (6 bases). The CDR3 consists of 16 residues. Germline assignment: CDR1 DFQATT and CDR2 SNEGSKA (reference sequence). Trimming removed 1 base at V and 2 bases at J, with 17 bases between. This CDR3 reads CSARAPLGGGNYGYTF. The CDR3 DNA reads TGCAGTGCTAGAGCGCCCCTCGGGGGGGGCAACTATGGCTACACCTTC.

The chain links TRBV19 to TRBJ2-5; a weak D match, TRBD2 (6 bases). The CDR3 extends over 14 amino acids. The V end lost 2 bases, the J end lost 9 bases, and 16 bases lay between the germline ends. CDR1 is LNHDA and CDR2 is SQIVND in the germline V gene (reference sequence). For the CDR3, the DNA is TGTGCCAGTAGTATAAGGGGAGGCGGGGAGGCCCAGTACTTC. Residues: CASSIRGGGEAQYF.

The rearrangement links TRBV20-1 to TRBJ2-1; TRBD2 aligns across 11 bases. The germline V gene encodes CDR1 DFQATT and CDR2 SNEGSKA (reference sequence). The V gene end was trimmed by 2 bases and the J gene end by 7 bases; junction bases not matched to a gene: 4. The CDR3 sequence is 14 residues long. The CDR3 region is CSARLTSGVNEQFF. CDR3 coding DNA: TGCAGTGCTAGACTGACTAGCGGGGTAAATGAGCAGTTCTTC.

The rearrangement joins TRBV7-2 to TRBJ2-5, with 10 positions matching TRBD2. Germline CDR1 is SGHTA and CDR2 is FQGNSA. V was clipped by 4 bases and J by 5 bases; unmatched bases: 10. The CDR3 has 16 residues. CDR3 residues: CASSSWGAGGPETQYF. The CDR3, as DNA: TGTGCCAGCAGCTCCTGGGGAGCGGGGGGGCCGGAGACCCAGTACTTC. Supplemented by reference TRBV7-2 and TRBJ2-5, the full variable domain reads GAGVSQSPSNKVTEKGKDVELRCDPISGHTALYWYRQSLGQGLEFLIYFQGNSAPDKSGLPSDRFSAERTGGSVSTLTIQRTQQEDSAVYLCASSSWGAGGPETQYFGPGTRLLVL.

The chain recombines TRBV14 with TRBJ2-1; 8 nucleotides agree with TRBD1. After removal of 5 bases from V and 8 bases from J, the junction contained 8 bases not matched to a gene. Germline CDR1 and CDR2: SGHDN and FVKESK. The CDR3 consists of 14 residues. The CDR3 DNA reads TGTGCCAGCAGCTCTCGGACAGGGTGGGATGAGCAGTTCTTC. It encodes CASSSRTGWDEQFF.

The CDR3 region has the DNA TGTGCCAGCAGCTTAACTAGCGGGGTACAAGAGACCCAGTACTTC. This gives the protein CASSLTSGVQETQYF. V and J are TRBV7-8 and TRBJ2-5; 10 positions match TRBD2. Germline CDR1 SGHVS, CDR2 FQNEAQ. This CDR3 spans 15 amino acids. V shed 2 bases and J 2 bases; nucleotides not matched to a gene: 2.

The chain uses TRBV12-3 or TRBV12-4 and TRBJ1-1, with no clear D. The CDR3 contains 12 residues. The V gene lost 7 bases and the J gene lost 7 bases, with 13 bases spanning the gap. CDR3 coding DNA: TGTGCCAGCAACCACGGAGGGCTTGAAGCTTTCTTT. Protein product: CASNHGGLEAFF.

The CDR3 sequence: CASSSGSFYEQYF. Written as DNA, the CDR3 is TGTGCCAGCAGCTCGGGGAGTTTCTACGAGCAGTACTTC. The rearrangement links TRBV11-2 to TRBJ2-7, with a weak D call TRBD2 (5 bases). Trimming took 4 bases from V and 3 from J, leaving 10 bases between them. From germline, CDR1 is SGHAT and CDR2 FQNNGV. The CDR3 runs to 13 residues.

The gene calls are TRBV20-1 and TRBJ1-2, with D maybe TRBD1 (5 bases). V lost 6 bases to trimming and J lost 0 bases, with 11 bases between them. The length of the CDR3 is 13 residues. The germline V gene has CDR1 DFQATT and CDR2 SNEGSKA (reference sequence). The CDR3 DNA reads TGCAGTGCGGGGACGGAAACTAACTATGGCTACACCTTC. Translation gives CSAGTETNYGYTF.

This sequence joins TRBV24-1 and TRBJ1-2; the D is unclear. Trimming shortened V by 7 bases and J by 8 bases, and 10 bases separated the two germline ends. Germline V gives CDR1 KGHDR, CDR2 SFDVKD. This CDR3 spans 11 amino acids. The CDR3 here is CATRGEDGYTF. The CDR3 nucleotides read TGTGCCACCAGAGGTGAGGACGGCTACACCTTC.

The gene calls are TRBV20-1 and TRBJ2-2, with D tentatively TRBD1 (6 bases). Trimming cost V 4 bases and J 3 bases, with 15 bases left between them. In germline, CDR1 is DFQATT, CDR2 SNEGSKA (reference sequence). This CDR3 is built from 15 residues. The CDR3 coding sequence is TGCAGTGCTAAGGGCAGGGGCCCGGACACCGGGGAGCTGTTTTTT. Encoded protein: CSAKGRGPDTGELFF.

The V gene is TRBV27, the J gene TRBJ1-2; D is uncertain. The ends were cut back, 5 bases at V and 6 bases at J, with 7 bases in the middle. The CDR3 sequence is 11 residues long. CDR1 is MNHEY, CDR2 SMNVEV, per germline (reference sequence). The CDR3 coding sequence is TGTGCCAGCAGTGCGGGCAATGGCTACACCTTC. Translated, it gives CASSAGNGYTF.

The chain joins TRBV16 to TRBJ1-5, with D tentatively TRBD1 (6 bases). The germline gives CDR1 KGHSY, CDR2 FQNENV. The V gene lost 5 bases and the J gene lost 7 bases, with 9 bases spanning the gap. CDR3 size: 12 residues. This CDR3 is CASSTGGQPQHF. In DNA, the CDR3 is TGTGCCAGCAGCACTGGGGGCCAGCCCCAGCATTTT.

The CDR3 nucleotides are TGTGCCAGCAGCATACCGGGACAGGGTTACGAGCAGTACTTC. It codes for CASSIPGQGYEQYF. J is TRBJ2-7 and V is TRBV5-6; 9 positions agree with TRBD1. This CDR3 is 14 amino acids long. CDR1 and CDR2 from the germline V gene are SGHDT and YYEEEE. The junction had 6 bases not matched to a gene; V was cut back by 4 bases and J by 4 bases.

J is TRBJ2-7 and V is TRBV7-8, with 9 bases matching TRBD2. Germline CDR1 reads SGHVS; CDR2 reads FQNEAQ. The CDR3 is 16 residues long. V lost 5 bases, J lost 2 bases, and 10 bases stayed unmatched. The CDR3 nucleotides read TGTGCCAGCAGCCAGCGGGGGGCCGATACGACCTACGAGCAGTACTTC. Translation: CASSQRGADTTYEQYF.

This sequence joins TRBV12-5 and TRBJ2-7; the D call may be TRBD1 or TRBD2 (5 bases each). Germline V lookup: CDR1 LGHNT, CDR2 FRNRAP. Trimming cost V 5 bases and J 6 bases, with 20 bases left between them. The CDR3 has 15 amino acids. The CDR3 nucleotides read TGTGCTAGTGGTACCTCATCCGGGACCAGGCGCGAGCAGTACTTC. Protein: CASGTSSGTRREQYF.

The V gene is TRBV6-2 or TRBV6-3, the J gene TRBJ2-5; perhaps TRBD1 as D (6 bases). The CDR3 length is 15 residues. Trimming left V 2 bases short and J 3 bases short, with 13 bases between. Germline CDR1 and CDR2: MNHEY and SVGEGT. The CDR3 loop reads CASSYQPGQKETQYF. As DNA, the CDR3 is TGTGCCAGCAGTTACCAACCTGGACAGAAAGAGACCCAGTACTTC.

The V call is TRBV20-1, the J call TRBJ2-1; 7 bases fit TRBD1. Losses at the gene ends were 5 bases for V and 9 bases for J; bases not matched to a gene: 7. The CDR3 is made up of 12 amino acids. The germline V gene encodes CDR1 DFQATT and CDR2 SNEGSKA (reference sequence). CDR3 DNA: TGCAGTGCTCGGGGACAGACGGGTGAGCAGTTCTTC. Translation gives CSARGQTGEQFF.

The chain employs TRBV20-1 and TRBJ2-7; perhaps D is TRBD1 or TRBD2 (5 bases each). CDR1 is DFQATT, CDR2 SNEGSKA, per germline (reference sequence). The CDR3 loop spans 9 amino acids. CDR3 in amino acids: CRRDDEQYF. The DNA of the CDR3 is TGCAGGAGGGACGACGAGCAGTACTTC.